These T cell receptor beta chains were read from a single sample in a study of CD8 T cells in ankylosing spondylitis. One entry per CDR3 protein, called by TCRdb with MiXCR from the 5' RACE reads. The data contain some 130,000 distinct CDR3 sequences, about a tenth of them singletons. Sequencing was performed on blood, either unsorted or a sorted T cell fraction (not recorded which). The receptors derive from a male donor with ankylosing spondylitis or in good health (not recorded which). Both conserved end residues are part of each CDR3. The D gene is left open where the match is weak. A clone size is listed for some rows: how often the clone was seen (once, few, many), or a class if it is expanded.

J | size | V | D | DNA | CDR3
TRBJ1-5 | - | TRBV28 | - | TGTGCCAGCAGTCCTGAGGGTCAGCCCCAGCATTTT | CASSPEGQPQHF
TRBJ2-1 | many | TRBV5-6 | TRBD1 | TGTGCCAGCAGCTCCCGGACAGGTTGGGCCTCCTACAATGAGCAGTTCTTC | CASSSRTGWASYNEQFF
TRBJ2-3 | - | TRBV7-2 | TRBD2 | TGTGCCAGCAGCCCCCGACTAGCGGGACGGGCTACGCAGTATTTT | CASSPRLAGRATQYF
TRBJ2-3 | - | TRBV20-1 | TRBD1 | TGCAGTGCTAGAGATATGGCCAGGGGGCCGGATACGCAGTATTTT | CSARDMARGPDTQYF
TRBJ2-7 | - | TRBV12-3/TRBV12-4 | TRBD2 | TGTGCCAGCAGTTACAACGGGAGGCCCCCGAGGGAGCAGTACTTC | CASSYNGRPPREQYF
TRBJ2-4 | many | TRBV7-2 | TRBD2 | TGTGCCAGCAGCTTGTCGCGGGAGCAAAACATTCAGTACTTC | CASSLSREQNIQYF
TRBJ2-3 | many | TRBV20-1 | - | TGCAGTGCTAGAGATTTACGGGAGCGGACTATCGCCACAGATACGCAGTATTTT | CSARDLRERTIATDTQYF
TRBJ2-5 | few | TRBV7-9 | - | TGTGCCAGCAGCCCAGTGACAGGGAGGTTCACAGAGACCCAGTACTTC | CASSPVTGRFTETQYF
TRBJ1-3 | - | TRBV11-2 | TRBD1 | TGTGCCAGCAGCCCACAGGGGGGTCGTTCTGGAAACACCATATATTTT | CASSPQGGRSGNTIYF
TRBJ1-1 | many | TRBV5-6 | TRBD1 | TGTGCCAGCAGCTCGGACAGGCCCCCTGGGGCTTTCTTT | CASSSDRPPGAFF
TRBJ2-5 | many | TRBV5-4 | - | TGTGCCAGCGGCTTTCGGGGGCCCTTTGGCCAAGAGACCCAGTACTTC | CASGFRGPFGQETQYF
TRBJ1-5 | many | TRBV12-3/TRBV12-4 | - | TGTGCCAGCAGTTTTTTGAGCAATCAGCCCCAGCATTTT | CASSFLSNQPQHF
TRBJ2-7 | many | TRBV20-1 | TRBD2 | TGCAGTGCCAGGACTAGCGGGAGATACCCTTACGAGCAGTACTTC | CSARTSGRYPYEQYF
TRBJ2-5 | many | TRBV7-8 | TRBD1 | TGTGCCAGCACCCACTTAGAGAGGACAGGGATAGGAGAGACCCAGTACTTC | CASTHLERTGIGETQYF
TRBJ2-1 | few | TRBV3-1 | TRBD2 | TGTGCCAGCAGCCAACGGACTAGCGGAAGAAAGCAGTTCTTC | CASSQRTSGRKQFF
TRBJ2-2 | many | TRBV7-2 | - | TGTGCCAGCAGCTTCGCATGGGGCGCAGGGGAGCTGTTTTTT | CASSFAWGAGELFF
TRBJ1-1 | many | TRBV11-2 | - | TGTGCCAGCAGCTTAGAGGTTCAGAGGTCGGTCACTGAAGCTTTCTTT | CASSLEVQRSVTEAFF
TRBJ1-1 | many | TRBV12-3/TRBV12-4 | - | TGTGCCAGCTGTACCATGATCGCTGAAGCTTTCTTT | CASCTMIAEAFF
TRBJ2-7 | many | TRBV20-1 | TRBD1 | TGCAGTGCCCTAGGGGGACAGGGGCCCCGTTACCGAGAGCAGTACTTC | CSALGGQGPRYREQYF
TRBJ2-3 | many | TRBV6-5 | TRBD2 | TGTGCCAGCAGTTACTCCCCGCTAGCGGGATTTCAAGATACGCAGTATTTT | CASSYSPLAGFQDTQYF